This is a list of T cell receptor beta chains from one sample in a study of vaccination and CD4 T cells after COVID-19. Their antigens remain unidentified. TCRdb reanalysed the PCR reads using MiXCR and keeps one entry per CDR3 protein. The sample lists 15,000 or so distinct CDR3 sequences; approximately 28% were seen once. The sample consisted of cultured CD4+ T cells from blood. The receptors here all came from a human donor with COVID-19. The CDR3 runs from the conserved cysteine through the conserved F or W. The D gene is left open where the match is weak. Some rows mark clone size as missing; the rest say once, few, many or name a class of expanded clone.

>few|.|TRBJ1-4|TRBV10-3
TGTGCCATCAGGAGAGAGACAGGCCCTAATGAAAAACTGTTTTTT
CAIRRETGPNEKLFF
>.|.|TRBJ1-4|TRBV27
TGTGCCAGCAGTTTAGACTGGCAGGCTAATGAAAAACTGTTTTTT
CASSLDWQANEKLFF
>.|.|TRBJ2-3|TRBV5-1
TGCGCCAGCAGCTTTCAGGGGACAGATACGCAGTATTTT
CASSFQGTDTQYF
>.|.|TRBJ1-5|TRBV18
TGTGCCAGCTCACCCAATTCCCTTGAGCAGCCCCAGCATTTT
CASSPNSLEQPQHF
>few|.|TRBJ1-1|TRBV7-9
TGTGCCAGCAGCCCCGACGTGGGGTCGTCGGCTTTCTTT
CASSPDVGSSAFF
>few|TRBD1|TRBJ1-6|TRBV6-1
TGTGCCAGCAGTCGGGGACAGGGTAATTCACCCCTCCACTTT
CASSRGQGNSPLHF
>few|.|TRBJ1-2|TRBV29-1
TGCAGCGTGGGGGACCTATCTGGTTATGGCTACACCTTC
CSVGDLSGYGYTF
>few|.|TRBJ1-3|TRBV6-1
TGTGCCAGCAGCGACTGGAGCTCTGGAAACACCATATATTTT
CASSDWSSGNTIYF
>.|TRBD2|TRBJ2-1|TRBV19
TGTGCCAGTCGTAGGGCTAGCGGGGCCAGTTCAAATTCCTACAATGAGCAGTTCTTC
CASRRASGASSNSYNEQFF
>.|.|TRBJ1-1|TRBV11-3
TGTGCCAGCAGCGGGGCAGGGTTGGGGGCGGCTGAAGCTTTCTTT
CASSGAGLGAAEAFF
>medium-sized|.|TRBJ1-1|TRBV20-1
TGCAGTGCTCAAAGGGACTCATTGAACACTGAAGCTTTCTTT
CSAQRDSLNTEAFF
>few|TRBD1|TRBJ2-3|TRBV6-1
TGTGCCAGCAGTAGGGCCCGGACAGGGTTCATAGATACGCAGTATTTT
CASSRARTGFIDTQYF
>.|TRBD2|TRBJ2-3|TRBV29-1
TGCAGCGTTCGGCTAGCGGGGGGAGGGGGTACGCAGTATTTT
CSVRLAGGGGTQYF
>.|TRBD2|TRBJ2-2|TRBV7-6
TGTGCCAGCAGCTTAGTCGCGGGGGGCACCGGGGAGCTGTTTTTT
CASSLVAGGTGELFF
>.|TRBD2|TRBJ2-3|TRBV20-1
TGCAGTGCCCGCCAGCGGGGGACCGCAGATACGCAGTATTTT
CSARQRGTADTQYF
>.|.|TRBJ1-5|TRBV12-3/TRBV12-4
TGTGCCAGCAGTGACCACGTGGGGATGGGCAATCAGCCCCAGCATTTT
CASSDHVGMGNQPQHF
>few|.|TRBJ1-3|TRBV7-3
TGTGCCAGCAGCTCGACCTTTGGAAACACCATATATTTT
CASSSTFGNTIYF
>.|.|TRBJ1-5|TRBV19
TGTGCCAGTAGTATAGTAGGGGACTTGGGGGTAAAGGGAGGAGGCTCCAATCAGCCCCAGCATTTT
CASSIVGDLGVKGGGSNQPQHF
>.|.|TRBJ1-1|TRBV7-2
TGTGCCAGCAGCTTAAGTTCTCGGGTTAACACTGAAGCTTTCTTT
CASSLSSRVNTEAFF
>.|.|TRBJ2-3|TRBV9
TGTGCCAGCAGCCCAGGACGCACAGATACGCAGTATTTT
CASSPGRTDTQYF
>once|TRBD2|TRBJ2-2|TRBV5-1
TGCGCCAGCTCCAGGCGGGCTAGCGGGGGGACGAGGGACACCGGGGAGCTGTTTTTT
CASSRRASGGTRDTGELFF
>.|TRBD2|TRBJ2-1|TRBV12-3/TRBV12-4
TGTGCCAGCAGGAACAGCGGGGGGTGGAATGAGCAGTTCTTC
CASRNSGGWNEQFF
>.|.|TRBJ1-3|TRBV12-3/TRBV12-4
TGTGCCAGCAGTAACAGGGCAGGAAACACCATATATTTT
CASSNRAGNTIYF
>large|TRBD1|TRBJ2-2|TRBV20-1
TGCAGTGCTAGTGAACAGGGGGCATTCACCGGGGAGCTGTTTTTT
CSASEQGAFTGELFF